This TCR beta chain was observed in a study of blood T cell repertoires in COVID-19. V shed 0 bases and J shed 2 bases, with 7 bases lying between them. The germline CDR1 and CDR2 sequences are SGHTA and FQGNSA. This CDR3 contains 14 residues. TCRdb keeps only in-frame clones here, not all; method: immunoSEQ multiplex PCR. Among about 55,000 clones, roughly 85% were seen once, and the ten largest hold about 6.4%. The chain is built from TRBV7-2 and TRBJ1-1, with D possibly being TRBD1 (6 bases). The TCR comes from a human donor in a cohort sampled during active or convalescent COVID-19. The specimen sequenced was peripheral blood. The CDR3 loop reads CASSLAGQNTEAFF. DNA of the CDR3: TGTGCCAGCAGCTTAGCGGGACAAAACACTGAAGCTTTCTTT.